Listed below are T cell receptor beta chains from one sample, sequenced in a study of blood T cell repertoires in COVID-19. This table comes from immunoSEQ multiplex PCR, and its TCRdb copy is limited to in-frame clones, with some not included. The sample gives 140,000 to 150,000 clones, 80% to 90% of which show up once; around 3.2% is in the top ten. The sample consisted of peripheral blood. Receptor source: a man aged 55 to 70 with active or convalescent COVID-19. Both conserved end residues are part of each CDR3. The D gene is left open where the match is weak. Clone size is not always given. Where it is, it says once, few, many or a class for expanded clones.

J gene,D gene,V gene,clone size,CDR3 DNA,CDR3 protein
TRBJ1-5,.,TRBV28,.,TGTGCCAGCAGTTTATCCGGACGGGGGGATCATCAGCCCCAGCATTTT,CASSLSGRGDHQPQHF
TRBJ1-1,TRBD1,TRBV3-1/TRBV3-2,.,TGTGCCAGCAGCCTTGACAGGGGGACTGAAGCTTTCTTT,CASSLDRGTEAFF
TRBJ2-2,.,TRBV4-1,few,TGCGCCAGCAGCCAAGATCCCCCTGGCACCAACACCGGGGAGCTGTTTTTT,CASSQDPPGTNTGELFF
TRBJ1-3,.,TRBV28,few,TGTGCCAGCACCAACACCCTGGGGGGCTCTGGAAACACCATATATTTT,CASTNTLGGSGNTIYF
TRBJ2-7,TRBD1,TRBV7-2,few,TGTGCCAGCAGATTAGACGGGACAGGAATCTACGAGCAGTACTTC,CASRLDGTGIYEQYF
TRBJ2-7,.,TRBV2,.,TGTGCCAGCAGTGAAGTGGGTTTGTGGAGCGAGCAGTACTTC,CASSEVGLWSEQYF
TRBJ2-3,TRBD2,TRBV9,.,TGTGCCAGCAGCGTAGGTGTTAGCGGGAGCACAGATACGCAGTATTTT,CASSVGVSGSTDTQYF
TRBJ1-5,TRBD1,TRBV6-5,.,TGTGCCAGCAGTTGGGACAGGGGAGGAAATCAGCCCCAGCATTTT,CASSWDRGGNQPQHF
TRBJ2-1,TRBD2,TRBV27,.,TGTGCCAGCAGTTCCCCGACTAGCGGGAGGAACAATGAGCAGTTCTTC,CASSSPTSGRNNEQFF
TRBJ2-7,.,TRBV24-1,.,TGTGCCACCAGTGATTCCCGCGGGATTACCTACGAGCAGTACTTC,CATSDSRGITYEQYF
TRBJ2-3,.,TRBV15,.,TGTGCCACCAGCAGTGGGGGAACAGGGCTCACAGATACGCAGTATTTT,CATSSGGTGLTDTQYF
TRBJ2-3,.,TRBV27,.,TGTGCCAGCAGTTTCTCTCGGGGCACAGATACGCAGTATTTT,CASSFSRGTDTQYF
TRBJ1-1,.,TRBV6-2/TRBV6-3,.,TGTGCCAGCAGTTTAGGGAGACCGAACACTGAAGCTTTCTTT,CASSLGRPNTEAFF
TRBJ1-1,.,TRBV5-8,.,TGTGCCAGCAGCTTGGTTCTCAGGTCCTTTGGCACTGAAGCTTTCTTT,CASSLVLRSFGTEAFF
TRBJ1-2,.,TRBV4-3,.,TGCGCCAGCAGCCAAGATAGGGGCAGGGTTCGGGGCTACACCTTC,CASSQDRGRVRGYTF
TRBJ1-3,.,TRBV7-3,.,TGTGCCAGCAGCTTCTCCCGACAAAGACAGGAATCAAACACCATATATTTT,CASSFSRQRQESNTIYF
TRBJ2-1,.,TRBV2,.,TGTGCCAGCAGTGAATTGAGGACACTAAATGAGCAGTTCTTC,CASSELRTLNEQFF
TRBJ2-1,TRBD2,TRBV5-4,.,TGTGCCAGCAGCTCGGGGGGGACAACCTACAATGAGCAGTTCTTC,CASSSGGTTYNEQFF
TRBJ2-3,TRBD2,TRBV28,.,TGTGGTAGCGGGGGCCCCACAGATACGCAGTATTTT,CGSGGPTDTQYF
TRBJ2-7,.,TRBV12-3/TRBV12-4,.,TGTGCCAGCAGTTATTCTAGCGCCTACGAGCAGTACTTC,CASSYSSAYEQYF
TRBJ2-5,.,TRBV3-1/TRBV3-2,.,TGTGCCAGCAGCCAACACCGGAGCCTTCAAGAGACCCAGTACTTC,CASSQHRSLQETQYF
TRBJ1-2,TRBD1,TRBV7-2,.,TGTGCCAGCAGCGATGGACAGGGTTACTATGGCTACACCTTC,CASSDGQGYYGYTF
TRBJ2-7,TRBD2,TRBV2,.,TGTGCCAGCAGAGCGGGGACTAGCGGAACCTACGAGCAGTACTTC,CASRAGTSGTYEQYF
TRBJ2-3,.,TRBV28,.,TGTGCCAGCAGCTCCCCTCCGGATACGCAGTATTTT,CASSSPPDTQYF
TRBJ2-5,.,TRBV15,.,TGTGCCACCAGCAGCCGGTACTCCAGGGAGACCCAGTACTTC,CATSSRYSRETQYF
TRBJ2-7,.,TRBV20-1,.,TGCAGTGCAACACAGGTGCGAGAGCAGTACTTC,CSATQVREQYF
TRBJ1-2,TRBD1,TRBV7-8,.,TGTGCCAGCAGCTTTACAGGGGGCTATGGCTACACCTTC,CASSFTGGYGYTF
TRBJ1-1,.,TRBV19,.,TGTGCCAGTAGTACTACCCGGAACACTGAAGCTTTCTTT,CASSTTRNTEAFF
TRBJ1-5,TRBD1,TRBV27,.,TGTGCCAGCAGTACGACAGGGAGGACCCAGCATTTT,CASSTTGRTQHF
TRBJ1-2,.,TRBV7-9,once,TGTGCCAGCAGCCTCACAGGGTCTAACTATGGCTACACCTTC,CASSLTGSNYGYTF
TRBJ2-6,.,TRBV18,.,TGTGCCAGCTCACCCGACAGGTCTGGGGCCAACGTCCTGACTTTC,CASSPDRSGANVLTF
TRBJ1-1,.,TRBV4-2,.,TGTGCCAGCAGCCCCCCACTTGCTGGGAACACTGAAGCTTTCTTT,CASSPPLAGNTEAFF
TRBJ2-1,.,TRBV5-1,.,TGCGCCAGCAGCCTCTTGCCGGGGGGCCTCAGCTCCTACAATGAGCAGTTCTTC,CASSLLPGGLSSYNEQFF
TRBJ2-3,.,TRBV4-1,.,TGCGCCAGCAGCCAAGACGGGGGAGGCACAGATACGCAGTATTTT,CASSQDGGGTDTQYF
TRBJ1-4,.,TRBV3-1/TRBV3-2,.,TGTGCCAGCAGCCAACGCGGGACGGATGAAAAACTGTTTTTT,CASSQRGTDEKLFF
TRBJ1-2,.,TRBV5-6,.,TGTGCCAGCAGCTCTTTAGACTATGGCTACACCTTC,CASSSLDYGYTF
TRBJ2-1,.,TRBV7-2,.,TGTGCCAGCAGCCCCGGTCGGGGAGTAATAAGCGGTGGGAATGAGCAGTTCTTC,CASSPGRGVISGGNEQFF
TRBJ1-3,.,TRBV6-5,.,TGTGCCAGTATACAGGGAAACTCTGGAAACACCATATATTTT,CASIQGNSGNTIYF
TRBJ1-4,TRBD1,TRBV5-5,.,TGTGCCAGCAGCCCGGGACAGGGGAGAAATGAAAAACTGTTTTTT,CASSPGQGRNEKLFF
TRBJ1-5,.,TRBV6-5,.,TGTGCCAGCAGAGAGATTACAGGGTTTCAGCCCCAGCATTTT,CASREITGFQPQHF
TRBJ2-1,TRBD2,TRBV6-1,.,TGTGCCAGCAGTGAAACTTTCTTATGGGGGAGGGCCATGCAGTTCTTC,CASSETFLWGRAMQFF
TRBJ2-7,TRBD2,TRBV6-5,.,TGTGCCAGCAGACTAGCAGCGGGAGGGTCCTACGAGCAGTACTTC,CASRLAAGGSYEQYF
TRBJ2-3,.,TRBV7-9,.,TGTGCCAGCAGCTTAGCCCTGGAGACAGATACGCAGTATTTT,CASSLALETDTQYF
TRBJ1-2,TRBD1,TRBV5-1,once,TGCGCCAGCAGCTTGGAGACAGGGGGTACAATCTATGGCTACACCTTC,CASSLETGGTIYGYTF
TRBJ1-2,.,TRBV29-1,few,TGCAGCGTTGCGATTGGGCAGAACTATGGCTACACCTTC,CSVAIGQNYGYTF
TRBJ2-4,.,TRBV6-5,.,TGTGCCAGCAGCCCGGCAGGCCGTAGGTTCATTCAGTACTTC,CASSPAGRRFIQYF
TRBJ1-2,TRBD1,TRBV19,.,TGTGCCAGTAGCAGGACAGGGATCGGCAACTATGGCTACACCTTC,CASSRTGIGNYGYTF
TRBJ2-3,TRBD2,TRBV7-6,.,TGTGCGGCTAGCGGGGGGAGCACAGATACGCAGTATTTT,CAASGGSTDTQYF
TRBJ2-3,TRBD2,TRBV2,.,TGTGCCAGCAGCGCAACCTTGGGACTAGCGGGAGGGCCGGGGGGCACAGATACGCAGTATTTT,CASSATLGLAGGPGGTDTQYF
TRBJ2-3,TRBD2,TRBV7-2,.,TGTGCCAGCAGCTTAGAATTGGCGGGGGGGCCCCTGGATACGCAGTATTTT,CASSLELAGGPLDTQYF
TRBJ2-5,TRBD1,TRBV19,.,TGTGCCAGTAGTATAGGGGGGACAGGGGATCCCCAGTACTTC,CASSIGGTGDPQYF
TRBJ2-3,TRBD1,TRBV24-1,.,TGTGCCACCAGTGATCAAACAGGGGCTAGCACAGATACGCAGTATTTT,CATSDQTGASTDTQYF
TRBJ1-2,TRBD1,TRBV6-5,once,TGTGCCAGCAGCCTAAGGACAGGGGAAGGCTACACCTTC,CASSLRTGEGYTF
TRBJ2-3,TRBD2,TRBV27,.,TGTGCCAGCAGGCGGGGGACTAGCACAGATACGCAGTATTTT,CASRRGTSTDTQYF
TRBJ1-3,.,TRBV28,.,TGTGCCAGCAATTTAGACGGGTTCTCTGGAAACACCATATATTTT,CASNLDGFSGNTIYF
TRBJ1-6,TRBD1,TRBV5-7,.,TGTGCCAGCAGCTTGATACCGGGACAGCTTTCACCCCTCCACTTT,CASSLIPGQLSPLHF
TRBJ2-1,.,TRBV6-5,.,TGTGCCAGCAGCCAAAGGACTGGAAACAATGAGCAGTTCTTC,CASSQRTGNNEQFF